These 10 T cell receptor beta chains were sequenced from one sample in a study of cytomegalovirus exposure and HLA in healthy donors. 13 Jbeta primers and 60 Vbeta primers were used for the PCR. TCRdb's table, derived via immunoSEQ multiplex PCR, lists solely in-frame clones and lacks some. Found here are more than 60,000 clones; the top ten clones hold more than 15%. The sample taken for sequencing was PBMCs. These receptors came from a boy between 10 and 17 years old in good health and CMV-seronegative.

This chain connects TRBV30 to TRBJ2-3, with 8 bases identical to TRBD2. After removal of 5 bases from V and 2 bases from J, the junction contained 6 bases not matched to a gene. The CDR3 runs to 14 residues. Germline V gives CDR1 GTSNPN, CDR2 SVGIG (reference sequence). The CDR3 here is CAWREGGATDTQYF. For the CDR3, the DNA is TGTGCCTGGCGGGAGGGCGGGGCCACAGATACGCAGTATTTT.

The genes are TRBV6-5 and TRBJ1-4, with 10 nucleotides matching TRBD1. The CDR3 sequence is 16 residues long. V gave up 0 bases and J gave up 7 bases; unmatched junction bases: 5. CDR1 and CDR2 from the germline V gene are MNHEY and SVGAGI. CDR3: CASSYSTGTGAEKLFF. In DNA, the CDR3 is TGTGCCAGCAGTTACTCGACCGGGACAGGGGCTGAAAAACTGTTTTTT.

The gene calls are TRBV29-1 and TRBJ1-1; D unclear. Trimming took off 5 bases at V and 3 bases at J, with 7 bases between the two ends. CDR1 and CDR2 from the germline V gene are SQVTM and ANQGSEA. CDR3 length: 11 amino acids. Here the CDR3 reads CSVQEDTEAFF. As DNA, the CDR3 is TGCAGCGTTCAGGAGGACACTGAAGCTTTCTTT. The variable domain in full, with the rest retrieved from reference TRBV29-1 and TRBJ1-1, is SAVISQKPSRDICQRGTSLTIQCQVDSQVTMMFWYRQQPGQSLTLIATANQGSEATYESGFVIDKFPISRPNLTFSTLTVSNMSPEDSSIYLCSVQEDTEAFFGQGTRLTVV.

The rearrangement uses TRBV30 and TRBJ1-2, with D maybe TRBD1 (5 bases). The CDR3 has 15 residues. Trimming shortened V by 3 bases and J by 3 bases, and 17 bases separated the two germline ends. Looked up from germline, CDR1 is GTSNPN and CDR2 is SVGIG (reference sequence). CDR3: CAWRRSGERDYGYTF. Here the CDR3 DNA reads TGTGCCTGGAGAAGGTCGGGGGAAAGGGACTATGGCTACACCTTC.

The V and J genes are TRBV6-1 and TRBJ1-2; possible D gene TRBD1, 6 bases. This CDR3 comprises 12 residues. Germline V gene data show CDR1 as MNHNS and CDR2 as SASEGT. Trimming removed 7 bases at V and 8 bases at J, with 14 bases between. The CDR3 loop reads CASTKDRAGYTF. The CDR3 nucleotides read TGTGCCAGCACCAAGGACAGAGCCGGCTACACCTTC.

A note on this clone: The same CDR3 also results from other DNA sequences found in this sample. The chain uses TRBV5-1 and TRBJ2-7; 12 nucleotides line up with TRBD1. The V gene's germline CDR1 is SGHRS and CDR2 YFSETQ. V shed 7 bases and J 4 bases; nucleotides not matched to a gene: 6. There are 14 residues in the CDR3. The CDR3 nucleotides are TGCGCCAGCGGGGGGACAGGGGGCGGTTACGAGCAGTACTTC. As protein: CASGGTGGGYEQYF.

CDR3 coding DNA: TGTGCCAGTAGTATCTGGGGGCAGGTGGATCAGCCCCAGCATTTT. It specifies CASSIWGQVDQPQHF. The chain combines TRBV19 with TRBJ1-5, with a weak D call TRBD1 (6 bases). V was pared by 3 bases and J by 5 bases, with 14 bases between. CDR3 length: 15 residues. Germline CDR1 LNHDA, CDR2 SQIVND (reference sequence). Full variable domain (remainder filled in from reference TRBV19 and TRBJ1-5): DGGITQSPKYLFRKEGQNVTLSCEQNLNHDAMYWYRQDPGQGLRLIYYSQIVNDFQKGDIAEGYSVSREKKESFPLTVTSAQKNPTAFYLCASSIWGQVDQPQHFGDGTRLSIL.

The rearrangement joins TRBV9 to TRBJ2-3; 7 bases are shared with TRBD2. J was trimmed by 4 bases and V by 3 bases; bases with no gene match: 17. Germline CDR1 and CDR2: SGDLS and YYNGEE. The CDR3 length is 18 residues. The CDR3 DNA sequence: TGTGCCAGCAGCGCCCAGTCTAGCGGAAGCGGGCCCGCAGATACGCAGTATTTT. Translation: CASSAQSSGSGPADTQYF.

As concerns this clone: Within the sample, other DNA sequences also encode this same CDR3. V gene TRBV6-6 combines with J gene TRBJ1-5; tentative D call: TRBD1 (5 bases). Germline assignment: CDR1 MNHNY and CDR2 SVGAGI (reference sequence). V was cut by 6 bases and J by 5 bases, with 17 bases left in between. This CDR3 has 15 amino acids. In nucleotides, the CDR3 is TGTGCCAGCAGCAAAAGGACACCAGGTGATCAGCCCCAGCATTTT. As protein: CASSKRTPGDQPQHF.

The V call is TRBV20-1, the J call TRBJ1-1; D not certain. The CDR3 totals 11 residues. Germline loops: CDR1 DFQATT, CDR2 SNEGSKA (reference sequence). The V end lost 5 bases, the J end lost 11 bases, and 15 bases lay between the germline ends. CDR3 coding DNA: TGCAGTGCTTTGGAGGATCCACGGGCTTTCTTT. This encodes CSALEDPRAFF.